A selection of T cell receptor beta chains follows, all from one sample in a study of CD8+CD57+ T cells in acquired aplastic anemia. One entry per CDR3 protein results from TCRdb running MiXCR on the reads. The sample lists 400,000 to 600,000 distinct CDR3 sequences, around 32% occurring once. Sequencing was done on a sample of sorted CD4+, CD8+, or CD8+CD57+ T cells (not recorded which) from PBMCs. The receptors originated from a human donor with aplastic anemia. The CDR3 runs from the conserved cysteine through the conserved F or W. The size of a clone is reported for some rows only, either as once, few or many, or as a class for expanded clones.

abundance	v_gene	j_gene	CDR3aa
-	TRBV19	TRBJ2-3	CASSISGGGNTDTQYF
few	TRBV4-1	TRBJ1-5	CASSQSGTGSQPQHF
few	TRBV3-1	TRBJ1-2	CASSHVSTVHNYGYTF
many	TRBV30	TRBJ1-2	CAWSVSDGYTF
many	TRBV2	TRBJ1-2	CASSEAGQGAYGYTF
-	TRBV25-1	TRBJ1-1	CAKGWGTRRETEAFF
many	TRBV6-5	TRBJ1-6	CASSLRGDSPLHF
-	TRBV24-1	TRBJ2-5	CATSATEGQPQYF
-	TRBV30	TRBJ1-1	CAWSSQRNTEAFF
-	TRBV19	TRBJ2-1	CASTPVGQGHTF
many	TRBV14	TRBJ1-6	CASSQVLGRTNSPLHF
many	TRBV7-7	TRBJ1-5	CAGMGARNQPQHF
many	TRBV20-1	TRBJ2-1	CSARGYNEQFF
few	TRBV6-1	TRBJ2-1	CASNFFNNEQFF
few	TRBV19	TRBJ2-1	CAWNEREPNEQFF
many	TRBV20-1	TRBJ2-2	CSAPSGVTGELFF
few	TRBV10-3	TRBJ2-7	CAISESDSSYEQYF
-	TRBV10-2	TRBJ2-7	CASSGTANHNYEQYF
-	TRBV29-1	TRBJ1-1	CSVLDRGGTEAFF
-	TRBV10-1	TRBJ1-2	CASSESITGTGLGYTF
many	TRBV7-8	TRBJ1-6	CASSTVAGMGPLHF
once	TRBV10-3	TRBJ2-3	CAIRGIGTDTQYF
many	TRBV6-1	TRBJ1-5	CASSERTAYQPQHF
-	TRBV5-6	TRBJ2-7	CASSPGLADHSYEQYF
few	TRBV13	TRBJ2-7	CASSRGGGYEQYF
-	TRBV20-1	TRBJ1-1	CSASPGGSPTEAFF
few	TRBV5-5	TRBJ2-7	CASGRIGTASSYEQYF
few	TRBV30	TRBJ2-7	CAWSGGVSYEQYF
-	TRBV5-1	TRBJ2-6	CASGLWGDRGSGANVLTF
-	TRBV25-1	TRBJ1-1	CASSQDRGSWYTEAFF
-	TRBV25-1	TRBJ1-6	CASSRTTGLNSPLHF
-	TRBV3-1	TRBJ1-2	CASSTRQTSRSYTF
many	TRBV2	TRBJ1-1	CASITGTGLGNTEAFF
many	TRBV19	TRBJ1-2	CASSTNRLGYGYTF
-	TRBV19	TRBJ2-5	CVSGNRGAETQYF
few	TRBV24-1	TRBJ1-2	CASSYSISAHDHGYTF
many	TRBV10-3	TRBJ2-1	CAISERSSGHNEQFF
-	TRBV2	TRBJ1-5	CASRSLSGWGGGNQPQHF
-	TRBV7-3	TRBJ2-1	CASSLTGGGAYEQFF
many	TRBV7-7	TRBJ2-2	CASSPQGGTNTGELFF
many	TRBV20-1	TRBJ1-2	CSAYLDRVMDGYTF
few	TRBV7-3	TRBJ2-5	CASSDVFYQETQYF
once	TRBV25-1	TRBJ1-5	CASSVLRGAIQPQHF
many	TRBV9	TRBJ1-6	CASSVFPDTYNSPLHF
few	TRBV7-9	TRBJ2-1	CASRRIQDNEQFF
many	TRBV20-1	TRBJ1-5	CSARGGDQPQHF
-	TRBV25-1	TRBJ2-7	CASSARDPAEQYF